The sequence of this TCR beta chain was determined in a study of beta chain features in type 1 diabetes. A sort by CD45RO/CCR7/CD25/CD127/CD95/CD27 yielded CD4+ naive, central memory, regulatory and stem cell-like memory cells. Each sorted population was over 98% pure. The entirety of the isolated RNA underwent reverse transcription, so expressed TCRB transcripts were sequenced. Libraries were prepared by immunoSEQ multiplex PCR; TCRdb keeps only in-frame clonotypes and omits some of them. The sample includes 300,000 to 450,000 clones, about 12% of them seen just once. A few counts support this clone. Its antigen is currently unknown. Findings of the study overall: Shorter TCRB CDR3s, moderately but significantly so, marked every one of the four CD4+ subsets in Type 1 diabetes patients. For TCRB rearrangement, an influence of HLA type remained unresolved here.

The sequencing sample was made of naive CD4+ T cells from blood. The clonotype originates from a woman aged 18-30 years with type 1 diabetes.

The CDR3 protein is CASSLDQGKLKAFF. In DNA form, the CDR3 reads TGTGCCAGCAGCTTGGACCAGGGAAAACTTAAAGCTTTCTTT. This chain connects TRBV5-6 to TRBJ1-1, with D maybe TRBD1 (5 bases). Trimming shortened V by 0 bases and J by 9 bases, and 15 bases separated the two germline ends. This CDR3 comprises 14 residues. Germline-derived CDR1 and CDR2 are SGHDT and YYEEEE.